The rows below give T cell receptor beta chains drawn from one sample of a study of shared clonotypes between healthy human individuals. Measured with immunoSEQ multiplex PCR; TCRdb has only the in-frame clones, and not every one. The profile shows around 440,000 clones, approximately 71% of them singletons. Sequencing input: PBMCs. Receptor source: a middle-aged woman in good health. Some clones in this sample may be carry-over from other donors' samples. Each CDR3 is given with its conserved first and last residue. The D gene is left open where the match is weak. A clone size is listed for some rows: how often the clone was seen (once, few, many), or a class if it is expanded.

v_gene	abundance	j_gene	d_gene	CDR3aa	CDR3nt
TRBV14	NA	TRBJ1-2	NA	CASSQWIYGYTF	TGTGCCAGCAGCCAATGGATTTATGGCTACACCTTC
TRBV5-1	few	TRBJ2-3	TRBD2	CASSGLAGGSTDTQYF	TGCGCCAGCAGCGGTCTAGCGGGAGGGAGCACAGATACGCAGTATTTT
TRBV28	NA	TRBJ1-1	NA	CASSTLGPLGTEAFF	TGTGCCAGCAGTACCCTGGGACCCCTGGGGACTGAAGCTTTCTTT
TRBV5-6	NA	TRBJ2-7	TRBD2	CASSLRDYRYEQYF	TGTGCCAGCAGCCTCCGGGACTACAGATACGAGCAGTACTTC
TRBV19	NA	TRBJ2-7	NA	CASSPGYEQYF	TGTGCCAGTAGCCCCGGCTACGAGCAGTACTTC
TRBV30	few	TRBJ2-5	TRBD2	CAWSVGGRDQETQYF	TGTGCCTGGAGTGTAGGCGGGAGGGACCAAGAGACCCAGTACTTC
TRBV5-1	NA	TRBJ1-2	TRBD1	CASSFGVDRREYGYTF	TGCGCCAGCAGCTTTGGTGTGGACAGGCGGGAGTATGGCTACACCTTC
TRBV5-6	NA	TRBJ2-3	TRBD2	CASSPTERESTDTQYF	TGTGCCAGCAGCCCTACCGAGCGGGAGAGCACAGATACGCAGTATTTT
TRBV4-2	NA	TRBJ1-5	NA	CASSQGFGGQPQHF	TGTGCCAGCAGCCAAGGTTTCGGGGGCCAGCCCCAGCATTTT
TRBV5-4	NA	TRBJ2-1	NA	CASSSRLNEQFF	TGTGCCAGCAGCTCACGTTTGAATGAGCAGTTCTTC
TRBV30	NA	TRBJ1-5	NA	CAWSKGGQPQHF	TGTGCCTGGAGCAAGGGAGGGCAGCCCCAGCATTTT
TRBV7-9	once	TRBJ2-7	NA	CASSTQTYEQYF	TGTGCCAGCTCAACTCAAACCTACGAGCAGTACTTC
TRBV11-2	NA	TRBJ2-7	TRBD2	CASSRGLAVFEQYF	TGTGCCAGCAGCAGGGGACTAGCCGTATTCGAGCAGTACTTC
TRBV27	NA	TRBJ1-2	NA	CASRFFRAGYTF	TGTGCCAGCAGATTCTTCAGGGCTGGCTACACCTTC
TRBV4-3	NA	TRBJ1-4	NA	CASSQETATYEKLFF	TGCGCCAGCAGCCAAGAGACGGCGACTTATGAAAAACTGTTTTTT
TRBV9	NA	TRBJ2-2	NA	CASRGQGGTGELFF	TGTGCCAGCAGAGGACAGGGAGGGACCGGGGAGCTGTTTTTT
TRBV4-3	NA	TRBJ2-7	NA	CASSQDLRSSYEQYF	TGCGCCAGCAGCCAAGATTTGAGAAGCTCCTACGAGCAGTACTTC
TRBV5-5	NA	TRBJ2-7	NA	CASSLVGYPEQYF	TGTGCCAGCAGCTTGGTGGGGTACCCCGAGCAGTACTTC
TRBV27	NA	TRBJ1-2	TRBD1	CASSLTRTGFVRYTF	TGTGCCAGCAGTTTAACCAGGACAGGGTTTGTGCGCTACACCTTC
TRBV27	many	TRBJ2-7	TRBD2	CASSYRVPLAGAAKSYEQYF	TGTGCCAGCAGCTACCGAGTACCCCTAGCGGGAGCCGCTAAGTCCTACGAGCAGTACTTC
TRBV7-2	NA	TRBJ2-2	NA	CASSPRTRTGELFF	TGTGCCAGCAGCCCAAGGACCCGAACCGGGGAGCTGTTTTTT
TRBV21-1	many	TRBJ2-7	NA	CASSKAHEQYF	TGTGCCAGCAGCAAAGCGCACGAGCAGTACTTC
TRBV7-7	NA	TRBJ2-1	TRBD2	CASSSSGRASHYNEQFF	TGTGCCAGCAGCTCTAGCGGGAGGGCCTCTCACTACAATGAGCAGTTCTTC
TRBV4-3	NA	TRBJ2-7	NA	CASSQDSPSLEQYF	TGCGCCAGCAGCCAAGATTCTCCCTCCTTGGAGCAGTACTTC
TRBV28	once	TRBJ2-7	TRBD1	CASRRTGYYEQYF	TGTGCCAGCAGGAGGACAGGTTACTACGAGCAGTACTTC
TRBV28	NA	TRBJ1-4	NA	CASGRGLPNEKLFF	TGTGCCAGCGGGCGGGGGCTACCTAATGAAAAACTGTTTTTT
TRBV9	NA	TRBJ2-3	NA	CASSVAGTDTQYF	TGTGCCAGCAGCGTAGCTGGTACAGATACGCAGTATTTT
TRBV7-9	NA	TRBJ1-1	NA	CASSPRQVQMNTEAFF	TGTGCCAGCAGCCCGAGACAGGTCCAAATGAACACTGAAGCTTTCTTT